The 22 T cell receptor beta chains presented below share a single source sample, sequenced in a study of cytotoxic CD8 clonotypes in ibrutinib-treated CLL. The repertoire was sequenced with immunoSEQ multiplex PCR; TCRdb's copy has only in-frame clones and lacks some. The sample lists 60,000 to 95,000 clones; 83% were seen once. Sample: PBMCs, taken after 24 months of ibrutinib treatment. The receptor source for this set is a human donor with chronic lymphocytic leukemia.

V is TRBV4-1 and J is TRBJ1-2; D gene uncertain. The ends were cut back, 0 bases at V and 7 bases at J, with 15 bases in the middle. CDR3 length: 15 amino acids. Germline V gene sequence: CDR1 MGHRA, CDR2 YSYEKL. CDR3 loop: CASSQEQSTPRGYTF. CDR3 sequence (DNA): TGCGCCAGCAGCCAAGAACAGTCGACCCCGCGTGGCTACACCTTC.

V gene TRBV5-1 combines with J gene TRBJ2-5; 8 bases fit TRBD2. The CDR3 sequence is 16 residues long. V shed 0 bases and J 9 bases; nucleotides not matched to a gene: 13. Germline CDR1 reads SGHRS; CDR2 reads YFSETQ. The CDR3 spells CASSLAVTSESEAQYF. As DNA, the CDR3 is TGCGCCAGCAGCTTGGCCGTGACTAGCGAGTCGGAGGCCCAGTACTTC.

The V gene is TRBV7-2, the J gene TRBJ2-2, with 13 nucleotides matching TRBD2. V dropped 2 bases and J dropped 5; count of bases not matched to a gene: 5. The length of the CDR3 is 17 residues. Per germline, CDR1 SGHTA and CDR2 FQGNSA. CDR3 residues: CASSLWTSGRGTGELFF. CDR3 coding DNA: TGTGCCAGCAGCTTATGGACTAGCGGGAGAGGGACCGGGGAGCTGTTTTTT.

This clone has more than one count but fewer than ten. The chain couples TRBV7-3 to TRBJ2-5, with 7 bases identical to TRBD2. The V gene's germline CDR1 is SGHTA and CDR2 FQGTGA. V gave up 5 bases and J gave up 5 bases; unmatched junction bases: 5. This CDR3 is 13 amino acids long. The CDR3 loop is CASSRGRVETQYF. CDR3 sequence (DNA): TGTGCCAGCAGCCGAGGGAGGGTTGAGACCCAGTACTTC.

This clone has a handful of counts. This chain links TRBV13 with TRBJ2-1; a weak D match, TRBD2 (5 bases). The germline V gene has CDR1 PRHDT and CDR2 FYEKMQ (reference sequence). The ends were cut back, 8 bases at V and 0 bases at J, with 11 bases in the middle. This CDR3 has 14 residues. The CDR3 DNA follows: TGTGCCAGCTCTCCGGGATTCTCCTACAATGAGCAGTTCTTC. Its protein product is CASSPGFSYNEQFF. Complete variable domain (other parts from reference TRBV13 and TRBJ2-1): AAGVIQSPRHLIKEKRETATLKCYPIPRHDTVYWYQQGPGQDPQFLISFYEKMQSDKGSIPDRFSAQQFSDYHSELNMSSLELGDSALYFCASSPGFSYNEQFFGPGTRLTVL.

The CDR3 region has the DNA TGTGCCAGCAGCTTAGAAGGCGGGAGGACTTCCTACGAGCAGTACTTC. Amino acids: CASSLEGGRTSYEQYF. The chain is built from TRBV11-2 and TRBJ2-7; 8 bases fit TRBD2. The ends lost 0 bases at V and 1 base at J; junction bases unmatched: 5. Germline CDR1 SGHAT, CDR2 FQNNGV. The CDR3 extends over 16 amino acids.

The J gene is TRBJ1-1, the V gene TRBV19; no definite D call. The CDR3 extends over 12 amino acids. The germline gives CDR1 LNHDA, CDR2 SQIVND (reference sequence). Trimming took 6 bases from V and 1 from J, leaving 6 bases between them. CDR3 in amino acids: CASRGRNTEAFF. CDR3 in DNA: TGTGCCAGTAGGGGCAGGAACACTGAAGCTTTCTTT.

V usage is TRBV14 and J usage is TRBJ2-2; possibly TRBD2 for D (5 bases). Germline V gene lookup returns CDR1 SGHDN and CDR2 FVKESK. V shed 0 bases and J shed 2 bases, with 10 bases lying between them. The CDR3 is made up of 16 amino acids. The CDR3 region is CASSQDRTFNTGELFF. CDR3 DNA sequence: TGTGCCAGCAGCCAAGATAGGACTTTCAACACCGGGGAGCTGTTTTTT.

The chain uses TRBV5-1 and TRBJ2-7; the D call may be TRBD1 or TRBD2 (7 bases each). There are 15 residues in the CDR3. Germline V lookup: CDR1 SGHRS, CDR2 YFSETQ. Trimming left V 4 bases short and J 4 bases short, with 18 bases between. The CDR3 DNA follows: TGCGCCAGCAGCCCCCTTGGGACAGCGGGATACGAGCAGTACTTC. This codes for CASSPLGTAGYEQYF. Full variable domain (remainder filled in from reference TRBV5-1 and TRBJ2-7): KAGVTQTPRYLIKTRGQQVTLSCSPISGHRSVSWYQQTPGQGLQFLFEYFSETQRNKGNFPGRFSGRQFSNSRSEMNVSTLELGDSALYLCASSPLGTAGYEQYFGPGTRLTVT.

In its sample, this clone was seen once. A junction end diverges from the germline sequence, so it may reflect a read error. The rearrangement links TRBV9 to TRBJ1-2; D uncertain. Per the germline V gene, CDR1 is SGDLS and CDR2 is YYNGEE. CDR3 length equals 16 residues. CDR3 in amino acids: CASSRDLYGELDGYIF. The CDR3 nucleotides are TGTGCCAGCAGCAGAGACTTGTATGGGGAATTGGATGGCTACATCTTC.

V and J are TRBV18 and TRBJ2-7; the D gene could be TRBD1 or TRBD2 (5 bases each). The V and J ends lost 8 bases and 7 bases respectively, with 18 bases between them. The CDR3 has 13 residues. Germline loops: CDR1 KGHSH, CDR2 LQKENI. DNA for the CDR3: TGTGCCAGCGCTTGGGACGGACTTGGAGAGCAGTACTTC. Amino acids: CASAWDGLGEQYF.

The rearrangement links TRBV28 to TRBJ2-5; 8 bases line up with TRBD1. Germline assignment: CDR1 MDHEN and CDR2 SYDVKM. This CDR3 has 17 amino acids. With V trimmed by 5 bases and J by 1 base, 12 bases remained unmatched. The CDR3 here is CASSPIQGDTTQETQYF. For the CDR3, the DNA is TGTGCCAGCAGTCCTATACAGGGGGATACGACCCAAGAGACCCAGTACTTC.

The gene calls are TRBV27 and TRBJ1-5, with unresolved D. CDR3 length equals 14 residues. Germline CDR1 reads MNHEY; CDR2 reads SMNVEV (reference sequence). Trimming took off 3 bases at V and 4 bases at J, with 10 bases between the two ends. CDR3 in amino acids: CASSLTIGNQPQHF. The CDR3 DNA sequence: TGTGCCAGCAGTTTGACGATCGGTAATCAGCCCCAGCATTTT.

The gene calls are TRBV7-3 and TRBJ2-2; D remains unclear. There are 13 residues in the CDR3. Germline assignment: CDR1 SGHTA and CDR2 FQGTGA. With 5 bases removed from V and 5 bases from J, the gap between germline ends came to 9 bases. The CDR3 reads CASSLQVTGELFF. CDR3 in DNA: TGTGCCAGCAGCCTTCAGGTGACCGGGGAGCTGTTTTTT.

J is TRBJ2-7 and V is TRBV19; TRBD2 matches at 7 bases. Trimming removed 3 bases from V and 2 bases from J; junction bases left unmatched: 4. The CDR3 has 14 amino acids. Germline loops: CDR1 LNHDA, CDR2 SQIVND (reference sequence). CDR3 residues: CASSMLAATYEQYF. The CDR3 region has the DNA TGTGCCAGTAGTATGCTAGCGGCGACCTACGAGCAGTACTTC.

This chain links TRBV2 with TRBJ1-5, with 11 bases fitting TRBD1. The germline V gene encodes CDR1 SNHLY and CDR2 FYNNEI. The V gene end was trimmed by 6 bases and the J gene end by 6 bases; junction bases not matched to a gene: 1. This CDR3 is 13 amino acids long. The CDR3 here is CASRGQGGQPQHF. The CDR3, as DNA: TGTGCCAGCAGGGGACAGGGGGGTCAGCCCCAGCATTTT.

J is TRBJ1-4 and V is TRBV11-2, with D tentatively TRBD1 (5 bases). Trimming shortened V by 5 bases and J by 4 bases, and 17 bases separated the two germline ends. Germline CDR1 SGHAT, CDR2 FQNNGV. This CDR3 has 16 residues. The CDR3: CASSRRTPGGNEKLFF. The CDR3, as DNA: TGTGCCAGCAGCCGTCGCACCCCGGGGGGTAATGAAAAACTGTTTTTT.

The J gene is TRBJ2-1, the V gene TRBV28, with 9 bases lining up with TRBD2. CDR1 and CDR2 (germline): MDHEN, SYDVKM. The CDR3 is made up of 16 amino acids. V lost 6 bases to trimming and J lost 5 bases; unmatched junction nucleotides: 11. The CDR3, as DNA: TGTGCCAGCAGAGGCCCGGGGACTAGCCGAAACAATGAGCAGTTCTTC. Its translation: CASRGPGTSRNNEQFF. Drawing the rest from reference TRBV28 and TRBJ2-1, the complete variable domain is DVKVTQSSRYLVKRTGEKVFLECVQDMDHENMFWYRQDPGLGLRLIYFSYDVKMKEKGDIPEGYSVSREKKERFSLILESASTNQTSMYLCASRGPGTSRNNEQFFGPGTRLTVL.

CDR3 residues: CASSLPGTSGHNEQFF. CDR3 DNA: TGCGCCAGCAGCTTGCCCGGGACTAGCGGGCATAATGAGCAGTTCTTC. This chain joins TRBV5-1 and TRBJ2-1; 12 bases match TRBD2. The germline gives CDR1 SGHRS, CDR2 YFSETQ. J gave up 7 bases and V 1 base, and 6 bases lay outside the gene matches. The length of the CDR3 is 16 residues.

The rearrangement joins TRBV14 to TRBJ2-1; D unclear. The ends were cut back, 1 base at V and 4 bases at J, with 5 bases in the middle. Looked up from germline, CDR1 is SGHDN and CDR2 is FVKESK. The CDR3 is 13 amino acids. CDR3 sequence (DNA): TGTGCCAGCAGCCAAGGCCCGTACAATGAGCAGTTCTTC. Its protein is CASSQGPYNEQFF.

The chain has TRBV7-9 and TRBJ1-5; 7 bases are a match to TRBD1. The junction had 4 bases not matched to a gene; V was cut back by 0 bases and J by 5 bases. The CDR3 length is 15 residues. CDR1 is SEHNR, CDR2 FQNEAQ, per germline (reference sequence). The CDR3 DNA reads TGTGCCAGCAGCTTAGCTGGGACAGACCATCAGCCCCAGCATTTT. Protein sequence: CASSLAGTDHQPQHF. The whole variable domain, filled in from reference TRBV7-9 and TRBJ1-5, reads DTGVSQNPRHKITKRGQNVTFRCDPISEHNRLYWYRQTLGQGPEFLTYFQNEAQLEKSRLLSDRFSAERPKGSFSTLEIQRTEQGDSAMYLCASSLAGTDHQPQHFGDGTRLSIL.

This clone was observed a single time. The chain couples TRBV5-6 to TRBJ1-4, with a tentative D call TRBD1 (6 bases). The CDR3 has 16 residues. V lost 2 bases and J 5 bases, leaving 16 bases between the germline ends. CDR1 and CDR2 from the germline V gene are SGHDT and YYEEEE. For the CDR3, the DNA is TGTGCCAGCAGCTTTCGGAGGGGGACGGGGAATGAAAAACTGTTTTTT. This gives the protein CASSFRRGTGNEKLFF.